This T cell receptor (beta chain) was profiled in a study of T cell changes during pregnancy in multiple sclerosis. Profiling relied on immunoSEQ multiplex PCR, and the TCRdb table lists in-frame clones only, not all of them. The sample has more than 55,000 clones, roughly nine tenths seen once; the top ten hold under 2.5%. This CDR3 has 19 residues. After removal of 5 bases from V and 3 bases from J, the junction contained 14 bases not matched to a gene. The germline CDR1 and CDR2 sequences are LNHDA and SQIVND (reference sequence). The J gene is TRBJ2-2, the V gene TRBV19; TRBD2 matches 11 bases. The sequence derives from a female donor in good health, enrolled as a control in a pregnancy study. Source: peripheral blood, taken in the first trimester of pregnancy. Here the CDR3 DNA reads TGTGCCAGTAGTGTGGGGACTACTAGCGGGAGATCTGACACCGGGGAGCTGTTTTTT. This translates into CASSVGTTSGRSDTGELFF.